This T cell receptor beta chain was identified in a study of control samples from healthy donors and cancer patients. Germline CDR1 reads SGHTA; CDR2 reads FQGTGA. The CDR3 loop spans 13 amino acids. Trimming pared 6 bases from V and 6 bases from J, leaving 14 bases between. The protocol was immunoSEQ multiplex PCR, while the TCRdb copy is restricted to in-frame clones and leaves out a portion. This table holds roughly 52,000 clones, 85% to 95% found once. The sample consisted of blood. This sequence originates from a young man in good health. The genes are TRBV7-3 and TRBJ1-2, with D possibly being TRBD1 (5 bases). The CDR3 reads CASSSDGGHGYTF. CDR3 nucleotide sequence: TGTGCCAGCAGTTCGGACGGGGGTCATGGCTACACCTTC.